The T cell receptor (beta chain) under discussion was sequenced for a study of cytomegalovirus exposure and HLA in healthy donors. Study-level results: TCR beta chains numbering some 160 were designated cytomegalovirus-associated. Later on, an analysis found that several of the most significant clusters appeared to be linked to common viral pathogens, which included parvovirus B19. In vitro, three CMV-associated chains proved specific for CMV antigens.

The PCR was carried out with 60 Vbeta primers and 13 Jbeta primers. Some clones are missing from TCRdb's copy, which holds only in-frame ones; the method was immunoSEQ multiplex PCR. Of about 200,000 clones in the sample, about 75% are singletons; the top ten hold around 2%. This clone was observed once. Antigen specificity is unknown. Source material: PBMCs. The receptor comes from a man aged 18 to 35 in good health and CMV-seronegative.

CDR3 protein: CASSRGQGRYEQYF. The CDR3 nucleotides are TGCGCCAGCAGCCGAGGACAGGGCCGCTACGAGCAGTACTTC. The chain joins TRBV4-3 to TRBJ2-7; TRBD1 matches at 8 bases. Germline V gene lookup returns CDR1 LGHNA and CDR2 YSLEER. The CDR3 spans 14 residues. V shed 4 bases, J shed 3 bases, and the junction held 5 bases outside the gene matches.